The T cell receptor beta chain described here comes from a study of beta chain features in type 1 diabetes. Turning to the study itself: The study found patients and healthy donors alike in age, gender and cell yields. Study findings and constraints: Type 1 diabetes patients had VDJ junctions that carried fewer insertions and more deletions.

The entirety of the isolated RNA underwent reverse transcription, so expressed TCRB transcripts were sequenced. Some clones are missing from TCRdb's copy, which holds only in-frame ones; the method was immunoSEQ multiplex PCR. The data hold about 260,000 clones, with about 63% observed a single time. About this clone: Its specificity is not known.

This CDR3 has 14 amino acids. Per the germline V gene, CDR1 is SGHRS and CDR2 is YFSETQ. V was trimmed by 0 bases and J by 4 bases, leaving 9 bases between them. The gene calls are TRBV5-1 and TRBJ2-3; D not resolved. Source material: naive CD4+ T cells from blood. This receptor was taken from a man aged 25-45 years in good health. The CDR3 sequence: CASSLVGQADTQYF. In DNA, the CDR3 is TGCGCCAGCAGCTTGGTAGGGCAAGCAGATACGCAGTATTTT. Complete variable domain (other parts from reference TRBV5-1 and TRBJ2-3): KAGVTQTPRYLIKTRGQQVTLSCSPISGHRSVSWYQQTPGQGLQFLFEYFSETQRNKGNFPGRFSGRQFSNSRSEMNVSTLELGDSALYLCASSLVGQADTQYFGPGTRLTVL.